One sample yielded the 27 T cell receptor beta chains listed below, sequenced in a study of human T cells and chemical hapten exposure. Documented time point: healthy volunteer bleed at 6 weeks. Blood, whole and unfractionated, served as the source for total RNA extraction. TCRdb recomputed calls from the RACE reads with MiXCR, one row per CDR3 protein. The sample yields 65,000 or so distinct CDR3 sequences, around 6.5% seen once. The sample consisted of whole blood. The receptors come from a female donor in good health. Some clones in this sample may be carry-over from other donors' samples.

This clonotype was detected only a few times. The chain couples TRBV4-3 to TRBJ1-4; no firm D call. This CDR3 is 15 amino acids long. V was pared by 0 bases and J by 0 bases, with 5 bases between. Germline CDR1 LGHNA, CDR2 YSLEER. The chain's CDR3 is CASSQDRATNEKLFF. DNA for the CDR3: TGCGCCAGCAGCCAAGACCGGGCAACTAATGAAAAACTGTTTTTT.

This clonotype has at least ten counts. The gene calls are TRBV2 and TRBJ2-1; D is possibly TRBD1 or TRBD2 (5 bases each). This CDR3 contains 16 residues. V was clipped by 3 bases and J by 5 bases, with 17 bases between them. The germline V gene has CDR1 SNHLY and CDR2 FYNNEI. The CDR3, as DNA: TGTGCCAGCAGTGATTGGGGGTCAGGCGTGGACAATGAGCAGTTCTTC. Translation: CASSDWGSGVDNEQFF.

There are many counts of this clonotype. The rearrangement links TRBV12-3 or TRBV12-4 to TRBJ2-5, with unresolved D. V was clipped by 5 bases and J by 4 bases, with 11 bases between them. The length of the CDR3 is 13 residues. The chain's CDR3 is CASSPPPRETQYF. DNA of the CDR3: TGTGCCAGCAGTCCCCCCCCGAGAGAGACCCAGTACTTC.

The chain uses TRBV19 and TRBJ2-1; D possibly corresponds to TRBD2 (6 bases). Germline CDR1 reads LNHDA; CDR2 reads SQIVND (reference sequence). The CDR3 sequence is 16 residues long. Between the trimmed V and J ends, which lost 2 bases and 6 bases, there was a span of 17 bases. As DNA, the CDR3 is TGTGCCAGTAGTATATCCCCTAGCGCGAGCGGCAATGAGCAGTTCTTC. The encoded protein is CASSISPSASGNEQFF.

This clonotype was counted ten times or more. The J gene is TRBJ2-3, the V gene TRBV27; weak D call: TRBD2 (5 bases). CDR3 length equals 12 residues. V was trimmed by 5 bases and J by 5 bases, leaving 8 bases between them. CDR1 and CDR2 from the germline V gene are MNHEY and SMNVEV (reference sequence). The CDR3 loop reads CASSIRGDTQYF. DNA of the CDR3: TGTGCCAGCAGTATACGGGGAGATACGCAGTATTTT.

Comments on this clonotype: A much larger clone differs by one base, so this may be a read error. The chain joins TRBV28 to TRBJ2-3, with 7 bases aligning to TRBD1. Per germline, CDR1 MDHEN and CDR2 SYDVKM. This CDR3 comprises 15 residues. This CDR3 is CTSSLRGGASVTQYF. DNA of the CDR3: TGTACCAGCAGTTTACGAGGGGGCGCATCAGTTACGCAGTATTTT.

Many counts were recorded for this clonotype. The DNA of the CDR3 is TGTGCCAGCAGTTTAGTAACTGGCCGGGGCACAGATACGCAGTATTTT. Its translation is CASSLVTGRGTDTQYF. The chain couples TRBV12-3 or TRBV12-4 to TRBJ2-3, with D unresolved. The CDR3 contains 16 residues. The V and J ends lost 1 base and 1 base respectively, with 12 bases between them.

This chain joins TRBV28 and TRBJ2-2, with D uncertain. The CDR3 runs 15 residues. Per the germline V gene, CDR1 is MDHEN and CDR2 is SYDVKM. Trimming pared 10 bases from V and 5 bases from J, leaving 20 bases between. The CDR3 nucleotides are TGTGCCACCAGACCATCGAGTGGGTCGACCGGGGAGCTGTTTTTT. Its protein product is CATRPSSGSTGELFF.

This clonotype was seen many times. The rearrangement uses TRBV12-3 or TRBV12-4 and TRBJ2-3; no reliable D call. The CDR3 is 12 amino acids. V lost 5 bases, J lost 6 bases, and 9 bases lay in between. The CDR3 protein is CASSPQRDTQYF. The CDR3 DNA reads TGTGCCAGCAGTCCCCAGAGGGATACGCAGTATTTT.

This clonotype has just a few counts. The rearrangement links TRBV11-2 to TRBJ2-3; a possible D gene is TRBD2 (5 bases). V was clipped by 4 bases and J by 0 bases, with 8 bases between them. The CDR3 has 14 residues. Germline values: CDR1 SGHAT, CDR2 FQNNGV. CDR3 coding DNA: TGTGCCAGCAGCTCTAGCTTCAGCACAGATACGCAGTATTTT. As protein: CASSSSFSTDTQYF.

This clonotype has ten or more counts. The chain combines TRBV29-1 with TRBJ2-3; TRBD1 aligns across 7 bases. The CDR3 totals 14 residues. The germline CDR1 and CDR2 sequences are SQVTM and ANQGSEA. Trimming cost V 3 bases and J 3 bases; bases outside gene matches: 6. As DNA, the CDR3 is TGCAGCGTTGATATGGGCAGGGGGACAGATACGCAGTATTTT. This codes for CSVDMGRGTDTQYF.

This clonotype has ten or more counts. The chain carries TRBV12-3 or TRBV12-4 and TRBJ2-5; D remains ambiguous. V lost 3 bases and J 5 bases, leaving 13 bases between the germline ends. The CDR3 sequence is 14 residues long. The CDR3 nucleotides read TGTGCCAGCAGTTTGGGCTATAGCCTGGAGACCCAGTACTTC. It translates to CASSLGYSLETQYF.

This clonotype was observed a handful of times. The gene calls are TRBV6-5 and TRBJ1-3, with D perhaps TRBD1 (6 bases). Germline-derived CDR1 and CDR2 are MNHEY and SVGAGI. This CDR3 spans 16 amino acids. Trimming removed 0 bases from V and 0 bases from J, with 9 bases in between. CDR3 in DNA: TGTGCCAGCAGTTACTCGACAGGAGACTCTGGAAACACCATATATTTT. Residues: CASSYSTGDSGNTIYF.

This clonotype was seen a handful of times. The V gene is TRBV12-3 or TRBV12-4, the J gene TRBJ1-4, with no clear D. The CDR3 runs to 15 residues. Trimming cost V 5 bases and J 6 bases, with 16 bases left between them. The CDR3 loop is CASSPLAPRYEKLFF. The CDR3, as DNA: TGTGCCAGCAGTCCCCTAGCGCCCCGTTATGAAAAACTGTTTTTT.

This clonotype was observed a handful of times. The rearrangement links TRBV6-5 to TRBJ1-5; D is unclear. V was cut by 5 bases and J by 4 bases, with 9 bases left in between. CDR1 is MNHEY and CDR2 is SVGAGI in the germline V gene. The CDR3 is 13 amino acids. The CDR3 region is CASSPLQNQPQHF. The CDR3 DNA follows: TGTGCCAGCAGTCCCCTACAGAATCAGCCCCAGCATTTT.

The sample holds a few counts of this clonotype. CDR3 in amino acids: CATSSQNYGYTF. The CDR3, as DNA: TGTGCCACCAGCTCACAGAACTATGGCTACACCTTC. The chain employs TRBV15 and TRBJ1-2, with D hard to call. Per the germline V gene, CDR1 is LNHNV and CDR2 is YYDKDF (reference sequence). This CDR3 spans 12 amino acids. V was shortened by 5 bases and J by 2 bases, with 6 bases between the two germline ends.

The chain has TRBV12-3 or TRBV12-4 and TRBJ2-7; possibly TRBD1 for D (6 bases). CDR3 length: 15 residues. Trimming left V 2 bases short and J 3 bases short, with 14 bases between. CDR3 residues: CASSLPDRLNYEQYF. CDR3 in DNA: TGTGCCAGCAGTTTACCCGACAGGTTAAACTACGAGCAGTACTTC.

This clonotype was picked up many times. The chain combines TRBV4-1 with TRBJ1-5; no definite D call. Trimming stripped 1 base from V and 7 bases from J, with 5 bases between. CDR3 length: 12 amino acids. The germline CDR1 and CDR2 sequences are MGHRA and YSYEKL. The CDR3: CASSQVGQPQHF. CDR3 in DNA: TGCGCCAGCAGCCAAGTGGGCCAGCCCCAGCATTTT.

This clonotype was seen more than once but under ten times. The chain carries TRBV25-1 and TRBJ2-4; 10 nucleotides align to TRBD1. J was trimmed by 1 base and V by 3 bases; bases with no gene match: 6. The CDR3 covers 17 residues. Germline-derived CDR1 and CDR2 are MGHDK and SYGVNS. The CDR3 DNA reads TGTGCCAGCAGTGAGGGCGGGACAGGGGCGGCCAAAAACATTCAGTACTTC. Translation: CASSEGGTGAAKNIQYF.

Turning to this clonotype: A much larger clonotype is one base distant, so this may be a read error. V and J are TRBV6-2 or TRBV6-3 and TRBJ2-7, with TRBD2 matching over 8 bases. CDR1 is MNHEY and CDR2 is SVGEGT in the germline V gene. The CDR3 runs to 13 residues. V was pared by 10 bases and J by 2 bases, with 7 bases of the junction left unmatched. CDR3 amino acids: CAIDAGGTYEQYF. CDR3 nucleotides: TGTGCCATCGATGCGGGAGGAACCTACGAGCAGTACTTC.

This clonotype was detected only a few times. The chain carries TRBV24-1 and TRBJ1-2; the D gene is possibly TRBD1 (6 bases). The CDR3 contains 11 residues. V was trimmed by 5 bases and J by 6 bases, leaving 6 bases between them. Germline assignment: CDR1 KGHDR and CDR2 SFDVKD. The CDR3 sequence is CATSAGDGYTF. In DNA form, the CDR3 reads TGTGCCACCAGTGCAGGGGATGGCTACACCTTC.

This chain joins TRBV9 and TRBJ1-1, with D possibly TRBD1 on 6 matching bases. The germline V gene has CDR1 SGDLS and CDR2 YYNGEE. Trimming left V 0 bases short and J 0 bases short, with 12 bases between. The CDR3 sequence is 16 residues long. The CDR3 protein is CASSVEAPGVNTEAFF. In DNA form, the CDR3 reads TGTGCCAGCAGCGTAGAGGCCCCAGGGGTGAACACTGAAGCTTTCTTT.

There are many counts of this clonotype. V gene TRBV3-1 combines with J gene TRBJ2-7, with 9 bases that match TRBD2. The germline gives CDR1 LGHDT, CDR2 YNNKEL (reference sequence). The J segment lost 0 bases and the V segment lost 5 bases, leaving 5 bases of the junction unmatched. The CDR3 has 15 residues. DNA for the CDR3: TGTGCCAGCAGCAACAGCGGGAGGAACTCCTACGAGCAGTACTTC. Protein sequence: CASSNSGRNSYEQYF.

This clonotype was found a few times. The chain employs TRBV4-3 and TRBJ2-3; D call uncertain. The germline V gene has CDR1 LGHNA and CDR2 YSLEER. The CDR3 sequence is 13 residues long. Trimming left V 4 bases short and J 6 bases short, with 11 bases between. The CDR3 is CASSPFTGDTQYF. The CDR3 region has the DNA TGCGCCAGCAGCCCCTTTACTGGGGATACGCAGTATTTT.

This clonotype was found many times. V and J are TRBV5-1 and TRBJ1-3; 7 bases map to TRBD1. Germline lookup yields CDR1 SGHRS and CDR2 YFSETQ. The CDR3 spans 17 residues. V was pared by 1 base and J by 2 bases, with 9 bases of the junction left unmatched. CDR3 region: CASSLTLSTGTGNTIYF. DNA for the CDR3: TGCGCCAGCAGCTTGACCCTTTCGACAGGGACTGGAAACACCATATATTTT.

This clonotype showed up many times. This rearrangement joins TRBV29-1 to TRBJ1-3; the D is unclear. Trimming removed 0 bases from V and 2 bases from J, with 11 bases in between. There are 15 residues in the CDR3. Germline values: CDR1 SQVTM, CDR2 ANQGSEA. The CDR3 loop reads CSVEDPDAAGNTIYF. Written as DNA, the CDR3 is TGCAGCGTTGAAGATCCGGACGCCGCTGGAAACACCATATATTTT.

The genes are TRBV10-3 and TRBJ1-2; the D is unclear. CDR3 length equals 11 residues. V was pared by 6 bases and J by 7 bases, with 9 bases between. CDR1 ENHRY and CDR2 SYGVKD come from the germline V gene. CDR3 in DNA: TGTGCCATCAGCGAACGAGGTGGCTACACCTTC. It encodes CAISERGGYTF.